Listed below are T cell receptor beta chains from one sample, sequenced in a study of OX40 agonist ivuxolimab in advanced cancers. Clones were sequenced by immunoSEQ multiplex PCR, and TCRdb holds only the in-frame ones, with some missing. The table has about 82,000 clones, approximately 85% seen once. This sample comprised CD4+ or CD8+ T cells sorted from blood, obtained in a trial of the OX40 agonist ivuxolimab. Source of these receptors: an adult with an advanced solid tumor such as melanoma, head and neck, liver or kidney cancer. The CDR3 runs from the conserved cysteine through the conserved F or W. D genes are given only for firm matches. Clone size appears in some rows only: once, few, many, or a class for an expanded clone.

clone size: NA; D gene: NA; V gene: TRBV5-1; J gene: TRBJ2-1; CDR3 DNA: TGCGCCAGCAGCTGGCAGGGAATCGAGCAGTTCTTC; CDR3 protein: CASSWQGIEQFF
clone size: once; D gene: NA; V gene: TRBV6-1; J gene: TRBJ2-5; CDR3 DNA: TGTGCCAGCAGTGAAGCGTTACATCAGGGCGTGGGAGAGACCCAGTACTTC; CDR3 protein: CASSEALHQGVGETQYF
clone size: once; D gene: NA; V gene: TRBV9; J gene: TRBJ2-6; CDR3 DNA: TGTGCCAGCAGCGTCGACAGGCCGGGGGCCAACGTCCTGACTTTC; CDR3 protein: CASSVDRPGANVLTF
clone size: NA; D gene: TRBD1; V gene: TRBV6-1; J gene: TRBJ2-5; CDR3 DNA: TGTGCCAGCAGTGCCGAATGGACAGGAGGAGAGACCCAGTACTTC; CDR3 protein: CASSAEWTGGETQYF
clone size: NA; D gene: NA; V gene: TRBV7-9; J gene: TRBJ2-2; CDR3 DNA: TGTGCCAGCAGCCCAGGGTTCACCGGGGAGCTGTTTTTT; CDR3 protein: CASSPGFTGELFF
clone size: once; D gene: NA; V gene: TRBV5-5; J gene: TRBJ1-5; CDR3 DNA: TGTGCCAGCAGCTTGAGAGGAGGAGATTATCAGCCCCAGCATTTT; CDR3 protein: CASSLRGGDYQPQHF
clone size: NA; D gene: NA; V gene: TRBV6-1; J gene: TRBJ1-2; CDR3 DNA: TGTGCCAGCAGTGAAGGGAGGGTTAACTATGGCTACACCTTC; CDR3 protein: CASSEGRVNYGYTF
clone size: NA; D gene: NA; V gene: TRBV2; J gene: TRBJ1-6; CDR3 DNA: TGTTCAGATTCCTTAGACTATAATTCACCCCTCCACTTT; CDR3 protein: CSDSLDYNSPLHF
clone size: NA; D gene: NA; V gene: TRBV28; J gene: TRBJ1-4; CDR3 DNA: TGTGCCAGCAGTACAGGGACCGGCGGAAAACTGTTTTTT; CDR3 protein: CASSTGTGGKLFF
clone size: NA; D gene: TRBD1; V gene: TRBV7-9; J gene: TRBJ2-2; CDR3 DNA: TGTGCCAGCGTCGAGAAGGGACAGGCGTACACCGGGGAGCTGTTTTTT; CDR3 protein: CASVEKGQAYTGELFF
clone size: NA; D gene: NA; V gene: TRBV21-1; J gene: TRBJ1-2; CDR3 DNA: TGTGCCAGCAGCAAAGGATCAAACCCGAGCGGCTACACCTTC; CDR3 protein: CASSKGSNPSGYTF
clone size: NA; D gene: NA; V gene: TRBV6-1; J gene: TRBJ1-1; CDR3 DNA: TGTGCCAGCCGGGCCCTTAGGGACACTGAAGCTTTCTTT; CDR3 protein: CASRALRDTEAFF
clone size: NA; D gene: NA; V gene: TRBV6-5; J gene: TRBJ1-4; CDR3 DNA: TGTGCCAGCAGTTACCTACCAGGGGCAACTAATGAAAAACTGTTTTTT; CDR3 protein: CASSYLPGATNEKLFF
clone size: NA; D gene: TRBD1; V gene: TRBV5-6; J gene: TRBJ2-1; CDR3 DNA: TGTGCCAGCCGTCCGGGACAGGGGACCTTAAGTGAGCAGTTCTTC; CDR3 protein: CASRPGQGTLSEQFF
clone size: NA; D gene: NA; V gene: TRBV5-8; J gene: TRBJ1-4; CDR3 DNA: TGTGCCAGCAGCTTGTGGGGGTCAACTAATGAAAAACTGTTTTTT; CDR3 protein: CASSLWGSTNEKLFF
clone size: NA; D gene: NA; V gene: TRBV7-3; J gene: TRBJ1-2; CDR3 DNA: TGTGCCAGCAGCCCCCGCCAGGGGCAGAATGGCTACACCTTC; CDR3 protein: CASSPRQGQNGYTF
clone size: NA; D gene: NA; V gene: TRBV29-1; J gene: TRBJ2-7; CDR3 DNA: TGCAGCGCAGGTGGGGGGCTAACCTACGAGCAGTACTTC; CDR3 protein: CSAGGGLTYEQYF
clone size: NA; D gene: NA; V gene: TRBV29-1; J gene: TRBJ1-5; CDR3 DNA: TGCAGCGTTGGGGGGAATCAGCCCCAGCATTTT; CDR3 protein: CSVGGNQPQHF
clone size: NA; D gene: NA; V gene: TRBV9; J gene: TRBJ1-5; CDR3 DNA: TGTGCCAGCAGCGTAGCGTATAATCAGCCCCAGCATTTT; CDR3 protein: CASSVAYNQPQHF
clone size: NA; D gene: TRBD1; V gene: TRBV18; J gene: TRBJ1-5; CDR3 DNA: TGTGCCAGCTCACGCAGGGGGACAGGGAGCAATCAGCCCCAGCATTTT; CDR3 protein: CASSRRGTGSNQPQHF
clone size: few; D gene: NA; V gene: TRBV6-1; J gene: TRBJ2-7; CDR3 DNA: TGTGCCAGCAGTGGCAGCACCTACGAGCAGTACTTC; CDR3 protein: CASSGSTYEQYF
clone size: once; D gene: NA; V gene: TRBV6-1; J gene: TRBJ2-5; CDR3 DNA: TGTGCCAGCAGTGTAGGCGGGGCACAAGAGACCCAGTACTTC; CDR3 protein: CASSVGGAQETQYF
clone size: few; D gene: TRBD1; V gene: TRBV6-5; J gene: TRBJ2-2; CDR3 DNA: TGTGCCAGCAGTACGGACAGGGTCGCCGGGGAGCTGTTTTTT; CDR3 protein: CASSTDRVAGELFF
clone size: NA; D gene: NA; V gene: TRBV5-8; J gene: TRBJ1-2; CDR3 DNA: TGTGCCAGCAGATCTAGGACGGTGGGGAGCTATGGCTACACCTTC; CDR3 protein: CASRSRTVGSYGYTF
clone size: NA; D gene: TRBD2; V gene: TRBV7-3; J gene: TRBJ2-2; CDR3 DNA: TGTGCCAGCAGCTTATCGGCTAGCGGGGTATCCGGGGAGCTGTTTTTT; CDR3 protein: CASSLSASGVSGELFF
clone size: NA; D gene: NA; V gene: TRBV27; J gene: TRBJ1-2; CDR3 DNA: TGTGCCAGTAAAACAGGGTCCGGTGGCTACACCTTC; CDR3 protein: CASKTGSGGYTF
clone size: NA; D gene: NA; V gene: TRBV18; J gene: TRBJ1-1; CDR3 DNA: TGTGCCAGCTCACCCCAGGGAGTGGTTGGGTACACTGAAGCTTTCTTT; CDR3 protein: CASSPQGVVGYTEAFF
clone size: NA; D gene: NA; V gene: TRBV7-2; J gene: TRBJ1-5; CDR3 DNA: TGTGCCAGCAGCTTACGGGGGGTGTATAGCAATCAGCCCCAGCATTTT; CDR3 protein: CASSLRGVYSNQPQHF
clone size: once; D gene: NA; V gene: TRBV28; J gene: TRBJ2-2; CDR3 DNA: TGTGCCAGCAGTTTGGCCAGGATCACCGGGGAGCTGTTTTTT; CDR3 protein: CASSLARITGELFF
clone size: NA; D gene: TRBD1; V gene: TRBV18; J gene: TRBJ1-4; CDR3 DNA: TGTGCCAGCTGCCCCAGGACAGGGGCAAATGAAAAACTGTTTTTT; CDR3 protein: CASCPRTGANEKLFF
clone size: NA; D gene: TRBD1; V gene: TRBV7-3; J gene: TRBJ2-1; CDR3 DNA: TGTGCCAGCAGCCCGGACAGGGAAGTCCGTGAGCAGTTCTTC; CDR3 protein: CASSPDREVREQFF
clone size: NA; D gene: TRBD1; V gene: TRBV5-1; J gene: TRBJ2-7; CDR3 DNA: TGCGCCAGCAGCGCCACAGGGGTTTATAGCCACGAGCAGTACTTC; CDR3 protein: CASSATGVYSHEQYF
clone size: NA; D gene: NA; V gene: TRBV5-6; J gene: TRBJ1-5; CDR3 DNA: TGTGCCAGCAGCTTTTTCAGTAGCAATCAGCCCCAGCATTTT; CDR3 protein: CASSFFSSNQPQHF
clone size: once; D gene: NA; V gene: TRBV7-9; J gene: TRBJ1-2; CDR3 DNA: TGTGCCAGCAGCTCTAGTAGGGCAGGTCCCCCTTCTGGCTACACCTTC; CDR3 protein: CASSSSRAGPPSGYTF
clone size: once; D gene: TRBD1; V gene: TRBV7-3; J gene: TRBJ2-2; CDR3 DNA: TGTGCCAGCAGCTTACAGGGGGCAGGCACCGGGGAGCTGTTTTTT; CDR3 protein: CASSLQGAGTGELFF
clone size: NA; D gene: NA; V gene: TRBV6-1; J gene: TRBJ1-1; CDR3 DNA: TGTGCCACCCACAGTACGGACACTGAAGCTTTCTTT; CDR3 protein: CATHSTDTEAFF
clone size: NA; D gene: NA; V gene: TRBV19; J gene: TRBJ2-1; CDR3 DNA: TGTGCCAGTAAAGAAGGACGACGGCAGTTCTTC; CDR3 protein: CASKEGRRQFF
clone size: NA; D gene: TRBD2; V gene: TRBV10-3; J gene: TRBJ2-3; CDR3 DNA: TGTGCCTCGAGACTAGCGGGGGAAGTAGATACGCAGTATTTT; CDR3 protein: CASRLAGEVDTQYF
clone size: NA; D gene: TRBD2; V gene: TRBV5-4; J gene: TRBJ2-2; CDR3 DNA: TGTGCCAGCAGCAGTAGCGGGGGGGCCGACACCGGGGAGCTGTTTTTT; CDR3 protein: CASSSSGGADTGELFF
clone size: NA; D gene: NA; V gene: TRBV19; J gene: TRBJ1-1; CDR3 DNA: TGTGCCAGTAGCCACCGGGGGGGAGGCACTGAAGCTTTCTTT; CDR3 protein: CASSHRGGGTEAFF
clone size: NA; D gene: TRBD2; V gene: TRBV5-1; J gene: TRBJ2-1; CDR3 DNA: TGCGCCAGCAGCTTGACGTTAGCGGGGGAGGATGAGCAGTTCTTC; CDR3 protein: CASSLTLAGEDEQFF
clone size: NA; D gene: TRBD1; V gene: TRBV10-3; J gene: TRBJ1-1; CDR3 DNA: TGTGCCATCAGTGACACCCAGGGGGTTACTGAAGCTTTCTTT; CDR3 protein: CAISDTQGVTEAFF
clone size: NA; D gene: NA; V gene: TRBV28; J gene: TRBJ1-6; CDR3 DNA: TGTGCCAGCTGTCGGGCTGGGGATTCACCCCTCCACTTT; CDR3 protein: CASCRAGDSPLHF